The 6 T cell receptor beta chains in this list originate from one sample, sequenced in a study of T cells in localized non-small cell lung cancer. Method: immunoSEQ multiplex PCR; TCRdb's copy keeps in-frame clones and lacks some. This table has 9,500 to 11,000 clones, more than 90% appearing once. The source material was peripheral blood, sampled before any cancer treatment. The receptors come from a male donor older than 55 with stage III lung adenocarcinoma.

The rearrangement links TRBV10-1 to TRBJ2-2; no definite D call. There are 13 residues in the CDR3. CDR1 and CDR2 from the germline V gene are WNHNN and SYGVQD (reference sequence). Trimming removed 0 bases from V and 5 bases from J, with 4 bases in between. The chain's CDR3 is CASSESLTGELFF. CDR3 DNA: TGCGCCAGCAGTGAGTCTTTAACCGGGGAGCTGTTTTTT.

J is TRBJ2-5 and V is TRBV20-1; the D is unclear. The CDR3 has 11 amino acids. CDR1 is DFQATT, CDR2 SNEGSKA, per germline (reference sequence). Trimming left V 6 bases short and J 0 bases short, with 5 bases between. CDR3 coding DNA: TGCAGTGCCGTCAACCAAGAGACCCAGTACTTC. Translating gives CSAVNQETQYF.

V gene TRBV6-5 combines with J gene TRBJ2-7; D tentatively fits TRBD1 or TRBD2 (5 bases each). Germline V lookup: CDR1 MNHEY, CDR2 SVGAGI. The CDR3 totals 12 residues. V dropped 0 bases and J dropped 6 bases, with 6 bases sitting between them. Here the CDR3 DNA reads TGTGCCAGCAGTTACTCGAGGGGCGAGCAGTACTTC. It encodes CASSYSRGEQYF.

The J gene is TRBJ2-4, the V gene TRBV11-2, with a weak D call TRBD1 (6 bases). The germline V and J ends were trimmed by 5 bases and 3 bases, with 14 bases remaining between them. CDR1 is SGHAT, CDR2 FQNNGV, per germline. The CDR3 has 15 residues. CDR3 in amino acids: CASSPGQLNKNIQYF. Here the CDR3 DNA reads TGTGCCAGCAGCCCAGGACAGTTGAACAAAAACATTCAGTACTTC.

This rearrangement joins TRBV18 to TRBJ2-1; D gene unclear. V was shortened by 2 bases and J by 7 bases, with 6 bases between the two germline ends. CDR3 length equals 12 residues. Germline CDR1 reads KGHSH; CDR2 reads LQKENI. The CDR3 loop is CASSPNRNEQFF. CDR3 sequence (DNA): TGTGCCAGCTCACCAAATAGAAATGAGCAGTTCTTC. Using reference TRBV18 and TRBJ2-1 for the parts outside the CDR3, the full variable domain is NAGVMQNPRHLVRRRGQEARLRCSPMKGHSHVYWYRQLPEEGLKFMVYLQKENIIDESGMPKERFSAEFPKEGPSILRIQQVVRGDSAAYFCASSPNRNEQFFGPGTRLTVL.

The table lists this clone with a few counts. The CDR3 sequence is CASGPLALDEQFF. CDR3 DNA: TGTGCCAGCGGCCCACTAGCTCTCGATGAGCAGTTCTTC. The chain employs TRBV6-5 and TRBJ2-1, with a possible D match to TRBD2 (6 bases). V lost 8 bases and J lost 8, with 16 bases in between. CDR1 is MNHEY, CDR2 SVGAGI, per germline. The CDR3 extends over 13 amino acids.